The subject of this entry is one T cell receptor beta chain. The antigen is unknown. This sample is part of a study of T-cell memory formation after mild COVID-19. Study conclusions and caveats: Most CD4+ clones that shrank were in CM and EM, while CD8+ ones turned up in EMRA. The finding that pre-infection memory included some responding clones suggested that cross-reactive memory joined. CD4/CD8 balance characterized clones contracting day 15 to 85, and CD4+ skew characterized later expanders.

The germline V and J ends were trimmed by 2 bases and 6 bases, with 10 bases remaining between them. The CDR3 is 13 amino acids. TCRdb independently ran MiXCR on the 5' RACE reads; one entry per CDR3 protein. The sample shows some 86,000 distinct CDR3 sequences, around 27% of them seen only once. The sequence was collected from a man aged 18 to 30 who had mild COVID-19 (a few samples of this study predate the infection). Cell type and time point are not known. The sequencing sample was made of PBMCs or a T cell subset sorted from them (not recorded which). V gene TRBV12-3 or TRBV12-4 combines with J gene TRBJ1-2, with a possible D match to TRBD1 (6 bases). This CDR3 reads CASSLPGADGYTF. The CDR3 DNA reads as TGTGCCAGCAGTTTACCAGGGGCCGATGGCTACACCTTC.